Following are 24 T cell receptor beta chains from one sample sequenced in a study of cytomegalovirus exposure and HLA in healthy donors (dated by TCRdb to the late 2010s). The library was produced with the immunoSEQ multiplex PCR assay. For the multiplex PCR, a mixture combining 60 forward primers for TCR Vbeta segments and 13 reverse primers for TCR Jbeta segments was used. TCRdb provides this immuneACCESS table in a form limited to in-frame rearrangements. Some clones are lacking; in checked studies, under half of them reflect an unresolved V gene, and why the rest are absent is not known. The sample table records about 160,000 clones; around 72% of these occur just once. About 1.3% of the sample is held by the ten biggest clonotypes. Material for sequencing was PBMCs. These receptors all come from a man aged 45-60 years in good health and CMV-seronegative.

This clone was observed a few times. The CDR3 nucleotides are TGCGCCAGCAGCTCCCTTAGCTATGAAAAACTGTTTTTT. This sequence encodes CASSSLSYEKLFF. The V gene is TRBV5-1, the J gene TRBJ1-4; D gene ambiguous. This CDR3 comprises 13 residues. Per the germline V gene, CDR1 is SGHRS and CDR2 is YFSETQ. V gave up 3 bases and J gave up 6 bases, with 9 bases separating them.

The rearrangement joins TRBV7-7 to TRBJ2-2; 8 positions match TRBD1. CDR3 size: 14 residues. After removal of 3 bases from V and 4 bases from J, the junction contained 1 base not matched to a gene. CDR1 is SSHAT and CDR2 is FNYEAQ in the germline V gene (reference sequence). DNA of the CDR3: TGTGCCAGCAGCTTGACAGGGGCCACCGGGGAGCTGTTTTTT. Encoded protein: CASSLTGATGELFF.

This rearrangement joins TRBV11-2 to TRBJ1-2; TRBD1 agrees at 10 bases. The CDR3 spans 18 residues. Germline CDR1 is SGHAT and CDR2 is FQNNGV. Losses at the gene ends were 2 bases for V and 4 bases for J; bases not matched to a gene: 13. CDR3 region: CASSLSDRGGLVRYGYTF. The CDR3 nucleotides are TGTGCCAGCAGCTTATCGGACAGGGGGGGATTGGTACGCTATGGCTACACCTTC.

This clone was picked up a small number of times. J is TRBJ1-5 and V is TRBV5-1; no clear D gene. Trimming took 4 bases from V and 2 from J, leaving 10 bases between them. Germline lookup yields CDR1 SGHRS and CDR2 YFSETQ. This CDR3 is 14 amino acids long. DNA of the CDR3: TGCGCCAGCAGCCCGTCAGCGGGCAATCAGCCCCAGCATTTT. Its protein is CASSPSAGNQPQHF. The full variable domain, its missing parts supplied by reference TRBV5-1 and TRBJ1-5, is KAGVTQTPRYLIKTRGQQVTLSCSPISGHRSVSWYQQTPGQGLQFLFEYFSETQRNKGNFPGRFSGRQFSNSRSEMNVSTLELGDSALYLCASSPSAGNQPQHFGDGTRLSIL.

This clone was counted between two and nine times. The J gene is TRBJ2-2, the V gene TRBV15; TRBD2 aligns across 14 bases. The J segment lost 7 bases and the V segment lost 0 bases, leaving 4 bases of the junction unmatched. The CDR3 totals 17 residues. The germline V gene has CDR1 LNHNV and CDR2 YYDKDF (reference sequence). CDR3 region: CATSRDRLAGGDGELFF. The CDR3 DNA follows: TGTGCCACCAGCAGAGATAGACTAGCGGGGGGGGACGGGGAGCTGTTTTTT.

The J gene is TRBJ1-2, the V gene TRBV5-1, with 8 bases identical to TRBD1. This CDR3 has 13 amino acids. Germline V CDR1 and CDR2: SGHRS, YFSETQ. J was trimmed by 4 bases and V by 4 bases; bases with no gene match: 3. The CDR3 region has the DNA TGCGCCAGCAGCCCAGGGGGCGGCTATGGCTACACCTTC. It encodes CASSPGGGYGYTF.

The chain carries TRBV2 and TRBJ1-4; TRBD1 matches at 7 bases. This CDR3 is built from 14 residues. Unmatched junction bases numbered 4, after V lost 7 bases and J lost 2 bases. CDR1 SNHLY and CDR2 FYNNEI come from the germline V gene. The CDR3 loop is CASIPGQTNEKLFF. The CDR3 DNA reads TGTGCCAGCATCCCGGGACAGACTAATGAAAAACTGTTTTTT.

The CDR3 loop reads CASSISGTQPQHF. The CDR3 region has the DNA TGTGCCAGTAGTATTTCGGGAACGCAGCCCCAGCATTTT. The rearrangement links TRBV19 to TRBJ1-5; no clear D. The CDR3 totals 13 residues. V was trimmed by 3 bases and J by 7 bases, leaving 10 bases between them. Germline V gene data show CDR1 as LNHDA and CDR2 as SQIVND (reference sequence).

The rearrangement links TRBV15 to TRBJ1-4, with 9 bases fitting TRBD1. The trim removed 2 bases at V and 8 bases at J, leaving 6 bases unmatched. The CDR3 extends over 15 amino acids. Germline assignment: CDR1 LNHNV and CDR2 YYDKDF (reference sequence). The chain's CDR3 is CATSRRQGVFEKLFF. CDR3 sequence (DNA): TGTGCCACCAGCAGAAGACAGGGGGTTTTCGAAAAACTGTTTTTT.

The chain joins TRBV7-9 to TRBJ2-5; TRBD1 aligns across 7 bases. Germline-derived CDR1 and CDR2 are SEHNR and FQNEAQ (reference sequence). With 0 bases clipped from V and 4 bases from J, the junction kept 5 bases outside the gene matches. The CDR3 loop spans 15 amino acids. The CDR3 reads CASSLAGQGVETQYF. In DNA, the CDR3 is TGTGCCAGCAGCTTAGCGGGCCAGGGGGTAGAGACCCAGTACTTC.

V is TRBV10-1 and J is TRBJ1-2; 9 bases align to TRBD1. Germline V gives CDR1 WNHNN, CDR2 SYGVQD (reference sequence). With 0 bases clipped from V and 8 bases from J, the junction kept 1 base outside the gene matches. This CDR3 region has 13 residues. The DNA of the CDR3 is TGCGCCAGCAGTGAGTCGGACAGGGGCGGCTACACCTTC. The encoded protein is CASSESDRGGYTF.

The rearrangement uses TRBV7-9 and TRBJ1-6, with TRBD1 identical over 9 bases. The CDR3 loop spans 14 amino acids. Per the germline V gene, CDR1 is SEHNR and CDR2 is FQNEAQ (reference sequence). V shed 6 bases and J 10 bases; nucleotides not matched to a gene: 7. The CDR3 protein is CASSRDRDKSPLHF. Here the CDR3 DNA reads TGTGCCAGCAGTCGGGACAGGGACAAATCACCCCTCCACTTT.

A few counts support this clone. V usage is TRBV6-1 and J usage is TRBJ1-2, with D possibly TRBD1 on 5 matching bases. Trimming removed 6 bases from V and 7 bases from J, with 9 bases in between. The CDR3 runs 11 residues. Per the germline V gene, CDR1 is MNHNS and CDR2 is SASEGT. The CDR3 DNA is TGTGCCAGCAGCCAGGGCGGTGGCTACACCTTC. As protein: CASSQGGGYTF.

This clone was seen more than once but under ten times. CDR3 region: CAISGLREIDGYTF. The CDR3 DNA reads as TGTGCCATCAGTGGCCTCAGGGAAATAGATGGCTACACCTTC. V usage is TRBV10-3 and J usage is TRBJ1-2, with D possibly matching TRBD1 (5 bases). Trimming cost V 4 bases and J 6 bases, with 15 bases left between them. CDR1 and CDR2 from the germline V gene are ENHRY and SYGVKD. The CDR3 has 14 amino acids.

The chain links TRBV29-1 to TRBJ1-3, with TRBD1 identical over 7 bases. The length of the CDR3 is 14 residues. The germline V gene has CDR1 SQVTM and CDR2 ANQGSEA. Unmatched junction bases numbered 8, after V lost 5 bases and J lost 4 bases. The CDR3 sequence: CSVTTGLGGNTIYF. Written as DNA, the CDR3 is TGCAGCGTTACGACAGGGCTCGGGGGAAACACCATATATTTT. Variable domain in full (rest from reference TRBV29-1 and TRBJ1-3): SAVISQKPSRDICQRGTSLTIQCQVDSQVTMMFWYRQQPGQSLTLIATANQGSEATYESGFVIDKFPISRPNLTFSTLTVSNMSPEDSSIYLCSVTTGLGGNTIYFGEGSWLTVV.

This chain links TRBV5-4 with TRBJ2-5; TRBD1 matches at 8 bases. The better agreement between TRBJ2-7 and the DNA end casts doubt on the J call. CDR3 size: 15 residues. Germline V gene sequence: CDR1 SGHNT, CDR2 YYREEE (reference sequence). CDR3 sequence: CASSNRQGTTYEQYF. The CDR3 DNA follows: TGTGCCAGCAGCAACCGACAGGGGACCACCTACGAGCAGTACTTC.

This chain uses TRBV5-1 with TRBJ1-1, with D perhaps TRBD1 (6 bases). Germline V gene data show CDR1 as SGHRS and CDR2 as YFSETQ. The CDR3 is 14 residues long. Between the trimmed V and J ends, which lost 4 bases and 1 base, there was a span of 11 bases. CDR3 protein: CASSKLQGNTEAFF. CDR3 nucleotide sequence: TGCGCCAGCAGCAAACTACAGGGGAACACTGAAGCTTTCTTT. The full variable domain, completed using reference TRBV5-1 and TRBJ1-1, is KAGVTQTPRYLIKTRGQQVTLSCSPISGHRSVSWYQQTPGQGLQFLFEYFSETQRNKGNFPGRFSGRQFSNSRSEMNVSTLELGDSALYLCASSKLQGNTEAFFGQGTRLTVV.

This clone was seen only once. An end of the junction differs from the germline gene, which may be a read error. The chain combines TRBV7-9 with TRBJ1-2; a possible D gene is TRBD1 (6 bases). The CDR3 totals 17 residues. Germline values: CDR1 SEHNR, CDR2 FQNEAQ (reference sequence). The CDR3 DNA sequence: TGTTCCAGCAGCTTAGGTCGACAGGAAAAGACTAACTATGGCTACACCTTC. Translated, it gives CSSSLGRQEKTNYGYTF. Full variable domain (missing parts from reference TRBV7-9 and TRBJ1-2): DTGVSQNPRHKITKRGQNVTFRCDPISEHNRLYWYRQTLGQGPEFLTYFQNEAQLEKSRLLSDRFSAERPKGSFSTLEIQRTEQGDSAMYLCSSSLGRQEKTNYGYTFGSGTRLTVV.

The DNA of the CDR3 is TGCGCCAGCAGCTTGGGATCGGGGGTAGCCGAAAAACTGTTTTTT. This codes for CASSLGSGVAEKLFF. The rearrangement uses TRBV5-1 and TRBJ1-4, with D perhaps TRBD1 (5 bases). The V end lost 0 bases, the J end lost 8 bases, and 14 bases lay between the germline ends. The CDR3 is 15 residues long. CDR1 SGHRS and CDR2 YFSETQ come from the germline V gene. The variable domain in full, with the rest retrieved from reference TRBV5-1 and TRBJ1-4, is KAGVTQTPRYLIKTRGQQVTLSCSPISGHRSVSWYQQTPGQGLQFLFEYFSETQRNKGNFPGRFSGRQFSNSRSEMNVSTLELGDSALYLCASSLGSGVAEKLFFGSGTQLSVL.

J is TRBJ1-1 and V is TRBV4-2, with 8 bases identical to TRBD1. Germline V gene lookup returns CDR1 LGHNA and CDR2 YNFKEQ. CDR3 size: 16 residues. V lost 1 base to trimming and J lost 4 bases; unmatched junction nucleotides: 8. Here the CDR3 reads CASSQATGVVGTEAFF. As DNA, the CDR3 is TGTGCCAGCAGCCAAGCGACAGGGGTTGTTGGCACTGAAGCTTTCTTT.

The chain is built from TRBV19 and TRBJ1-2; D gene ambiguous. Trimming left V 3 bases short and J 8 bases short, with 7 bases between. This CDR3 is built from 11 residues. Germline V gene lookup returns CDR1 LNHDA and CDR2 SQIVND (reference sequence). The CDR3 DNA follows: TGTGCCAGTAGTATGCTTGCGGGCTACACCTTC. Its protein product is CASSMLAGYTF.

The chain uses TRBV2 and TRBJ1-6; 7 bases map to TRBD1. Germline V lookup: CDR1 SNHLY, CDR2 FYNNEI. J lost 6 bases, V lost 3 bases, and 5 bases had no gene match. This CDR3 comprises 15 residues. The CDR3 coding sequence is TGTGCCAGCAGTGAGGGGGGACAGTCTAATTCACCCCTCCACTTT. Its translation: CASSEGGQSNSPLHF.

The V call is TRBV28, the J call TRBJ1-6; D unresolved. The CDR3 is made up of 15 amino acids. From germline, CDR1 is MDHEN and CDR2 SYDVKM. Trimming shortened V by 6 bases and J by 0 bases, and 9 bases separated the two germline ends. This CDR3 reads CASSPGFSYNSPLHF. CDR3 nucleotides: TGTGCCAGCAGCCCCGGTTTCTCCTATAATTCACCCCTCCACTTT.

CDR3 protein: CASSFDEAEAFF. CDR3 DNA sequence: TGTGCCAGCAGCTTCGACGAGGCTGAAGCTTTCTTT. This sequence joins TRBV5-6 and TRBJ1-1; D remains ambiguous. The V gene lost 2 bases and the J gene lost 6 bases, with 8 bases spanning the gap. The CDR3 contains 12 residues. The germline CDR1 and CDR2 sequences are SGHDT and YYEEEE. Full variable domain (rest looked up from reference TRBV5-6 and TRBJ1-1): DAGVTQSPTHLIKTRGQQVTLRCSPKSGHDTVSWYQQALGQGPQFIFQYYEEEERQRGNFPDRFSGHQFPNYSSELNVNALLLGDSALYLCASSFDEAEAFFGQGTRLTVV.